This TCR beta chain was identified during a study of shared clonotypes between healthy human individuals. The CDR3 runs to 16 residues. V was trimmed by 1 base and J by 0 bases, leaving 10 bases between them. CDR1 is MDHEN, CDR2 SYDVKM, per germline. Repertoires were generated with immunoSEQ multiplex PCR, while TCRdb's copy carries only in-frame clones and drops some. The repertoire consists of roughly 2,300,000 clones, with approximately 90% occurring once and the leading ten covering about 0.41%. The source is a young man in good health. Some clones in this sample may be carry-over from other donors' samples. This chain uses TRBV28 with TRBJ2-1; D is ambiguous. The sequencing input was naive CD4+ T cells from PBMCs. Indicated subset: CD45RA+ positively selected. The CDR3 is CASSLLVLSSYNEQFF. CDR3 sequence (DNA): TGTGCCAGCAGTTTATTGGTCTTAAGCTCCTACAATGAGCAGTTCTTC.